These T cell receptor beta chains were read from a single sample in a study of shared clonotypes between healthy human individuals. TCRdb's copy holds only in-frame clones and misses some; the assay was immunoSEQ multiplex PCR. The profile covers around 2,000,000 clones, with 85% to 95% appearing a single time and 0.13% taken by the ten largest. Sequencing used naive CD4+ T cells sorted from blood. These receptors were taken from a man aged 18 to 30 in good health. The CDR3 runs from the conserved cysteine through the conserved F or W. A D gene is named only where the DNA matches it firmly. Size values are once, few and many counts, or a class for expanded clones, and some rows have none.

CAIRGAVQNTEAFF	TGTGCCATCAGGGGGGCGGTTCAGAACACTGAAGCTTTCTTT	-	TRBJ1-1	TRBV10-3	-
CASNQGRNSYNEQFF	TGTGCCAGCAACCAGGGCAGGAACTCCTACAATGAGCAGTTCTTC	-	TRBJ2-1	TRBV27	-
CASSLLAQGIGELFF	TGTGCCAGCAGCCTCCTCGCGCAGGGAATCGGGGAGCTGTTTTTT	-	TRBJ2-2	TRBV7-3	-
CASSLSRDYNSPLHF	TGCGCCAGCAGCTTGAGTCGGGACTATAATTCACCCCTCCACTTT	-	TRBJ1-6	TRBV5-1	-
CASSFTSGSFNEQFF	TGTGCCAGCAGCTTTACTAGCGGGAGCTTCAATGAGCAGTTCTTC	-	TRBJ2-1	TRBV5-6	TRBD2
CASRRRLAGGLNNEQFF	TGTGCCAGCAGACGTAGACTAGCGGGGGGCCTAAACAATGAGCAGTTCTTC	-	TRBJ2-1	TRBV28	TRBD2
CASSPSLLTQETQYF	TGTGCCAGCTCACCGAGTCTCCTGACCCAAGAGACCCAGTACTTC	-	TRBJ2-5	TRBV18	-
CASSQGGLAGVPDTQYF	TGTGCCAGCAGCCAAGGGGGACTAGCGGGGGTCCCAGATACGCAGTATTTT	-	TRBJ2-3	TRBV4-2	TRBD2
CASSLAVGMEQYF	TGTGCTAGCAGCTTAGCAGTTGGGATGGAGCAGTACTTC	once	TRBJ2-7	TRBV7-7	-
CASSATGTPNTEAFF	TGCGCCAGCAGCGCTACCGGGACTCCAAACACTGAAGCTTTCTTT	-	TRBJ1-1	TRBV5-1	-
CASSQGAGVSYNEQFF	TGCGCCAGCAGCCAAGGGGCGGGAGTGAGTTACAATGAGCAGTTCTTC	-	TRBJ2-1	TRBV4-1	TRBD2
CASGQGIFTDTQYF	TGTGCCAGCGGACAGGGTATATTTACAGATACGCAGTATTTT	-	TRBJ2-3	TRBV5-4	TRBD1
CASSVSTSGSAGYYEQYF	TGTGCCAGCAGCGTATCGACTAGCGGGAGTGCCGGCTACTACGAGCAGTACTTC	-	TRBJ2-7	TRBV9	TRBD2
CASSKGVTTLGETQYF	TGTGCCAGCAGCAAAGGGGTTACTACTCTCGGGGAGACCCAGTACTTC	-	TRBJ2-5	TRBV7-2	-
CASSPGSYEQYF	TGTGCCAGCAGCCCAGGGAGCTACGAGCAGTACTTC	once	TRBJ2-7	TRBV7-2	-
CASSRAIWYEQYF	TGCGCCAGCAGTCGGGCTATTTGGTACGAGCAGTACTTC	-	TRBJ2-7	TRBV23-1	-
CAWSVRAGAGTEAFF	TGTGCCTGGAGTGTAAGGGCGGGCGCGGGCACTGAAGCTTTCTTT	-	TRBJ1-1	TRBV30	-
CASSASGAGYGYTF	TGTGCCAGCTCGGCCTCGGGGGCGGGCTATGGCTACACCTTC	-	TRBJ1-2	TRBV18	-
CASRKNQETQYF	TGTGCCAGCAGGAAGAACCAAGAGACCCAGTACTTC	-	TRBJ2-5	TRBV11-2	-
CASSPLTGAGTGELFF	TGCGCCAGCAGCCCATTGACAGGGGCCGGCACCGGGGAGCTGTTTTTT	-	TRBJ2-2	TRBV5-1	TRBD1
CASSLVHLAGGEETQYF	TGTGCCAGCAGCTTAGTCCACCTAGCGGGGGGGGAAGAGACCCAGTACTTC	few	TRBJ2-5	TRBV7-2	TRBD2
CASSLGGAKNIQYF	TGCGCCAGCAGCTTGGGGGGAGCCAAAAACATTCAGTACTTC	-	TRBJ2-4	TRBV5-1	-
CASSSELAGGTDTQYF	TGTGCCAGCAGCTCCGAACTAGCGGGGGGCACAGATACGCAGTATTTT	-	TRBJ2-3	TRBV7-3	TRBD2
CASSDRTAHYTF	TGTGCCAGCAGTGACCGGACAGCCCACTACACCTTC	-	TRBJ1-2	TRBV6-5	-
CAIRASADNEQFF	TGTGCCATCAGGGCTAGCGCCGACAATGAGCAGTTCTTC	-	TRBJ2-1	TRBV10-3	-
CASSPGSQTDTQYF	TGTGCCAGCTCCCCGGGCAGCCAGACAGATACGCAGTATTTT	-	TRBJ2-3	TRBV18	-
CASSRISGLNQPQHF	TGCGCCAGCAGCCGAATATCAGGGCTCAATCAGCCCCAGCATTTT	-	TRBJ1-5	TRBV4-1	-
CASSTSGTKETQYF	TGTGCCAGCAGCACTTCCGGGACGAAGGAGACCCAGTACTTC	-	TRBJ2-5	TRBV5-8	-
CASSRQKGAYEQYF	TGTGCCAGCAGCAGACAAAAAGGGGCCTACGAGCAGTACTTC	-	TRBJ2-7	TRBV7-2	-
CASSPVTATYNEQFF	TGTGCCAGCAGCCCCGTGACGGCAACATACAATGAGCAGTTCTTC	-	TRBJ2-1	TRBV7-9	-
CASSSKSSGTVYEQYF	TGCGCCAGCAGCTCGAAGAGTAGCGGGACAGTCTACGAGCAGTACTTC	-	TRBJ2-7	TRBV5-1	-
CASSDRANTEAFF	TGTGCCAGCAGTGACAGGGCGAACACTGAAGCTTTCTTT	-	TRBJ1-1	TRBV6-6	TRBD1
CASTADRVVYEQYF	TGTGCCAGTACCGCAGACAGGGTTGTTTACGAGCAGTACTTC	-	TRBJ2-7	TRBV19	TRBD1
CAISEGPDNQETQYF	TGTGCCATCAGCGAGGGGCCGGACAACCAAGAGACCCAGTACTTC	-	TRBJ2-5	TRBV10-3	-
CASTDSGTGQNIQYF	TGTGCCAGCACCGACTCCGGGACAGGCCAAAACATTCAGTACTTC	-	TRBJ2-4	TRBV28	TRBD1
CASSRQTGGLGQGETQYF	TGCGCCAGCAGCCGGCAAACTGGAGGATTGGGGCAGGGAGAGACCCAGTACTTC	-	TRBJ2-5	TRBV5-1	-
CASSYRTSGSTDTQYF	TGCGCCAGCAGCTATAGGACTAGCGGGAGCACAGATACGCAGTATTTT	-	TRBJ2-3	TRBV5-1	TRBD2
CAISNIGGYTF	TGTGCCATCAGTAACATAGGTGGCTACACCTTC	few	TRBJ1-2	TRBV10-3	-
CASTFNRGQNTEAFF	TGTGCCAGCACCTTTAACAGGGGACAGAACACTGAAGCTTTCTTT	-	TRBJ1-1	TRBV28	TRBD1
CASSANIGSQGPQHF	TGTGCCAGCAGTGCCAATATCGGTTCTCAGGGACCCCAGCATTTT	-	TRBJ1-5	TRBV6-5	-
CATSRELNTEAFF	TGTGCCACCAGCAGGGAATTGAACACTGAAGCTTTCTTT	once	TRBJ1-1	TRBV15	-
CASSLGDRLSNGYTF	TGCGCCAGCAGCTTGGGGGACAGGTTAAGCAATGGCTACACCTTC	-	TRBJ1-2	TRBV5-1	TRBD1
CASSSARGEQYF	TGTGCCAGCAGCTCGGCACGGGGGGAGCAGTACTTC	once	TRBJ2-7	TRBV5-4	-
CASSLIGTGQTDTQYF	TGTGCCAGCAGCCTGATTGGGACAGGGCAAACAGATACGCAGTATTTT	once	TRBJ2-3	TRBV4-2	TRBD1
CASSETASGGYTF	TGCGCCAGCAGTGAAACAGCCTCGGGTGGCTACACCTTC	-	TRBJ1-2	TRBV10-1	-
CASRYNEKLFF	TGTGCCAGCAGGTACAATGAAAAACTGTTTTTT	-	TRBJ1-4	TRBV6-5	-